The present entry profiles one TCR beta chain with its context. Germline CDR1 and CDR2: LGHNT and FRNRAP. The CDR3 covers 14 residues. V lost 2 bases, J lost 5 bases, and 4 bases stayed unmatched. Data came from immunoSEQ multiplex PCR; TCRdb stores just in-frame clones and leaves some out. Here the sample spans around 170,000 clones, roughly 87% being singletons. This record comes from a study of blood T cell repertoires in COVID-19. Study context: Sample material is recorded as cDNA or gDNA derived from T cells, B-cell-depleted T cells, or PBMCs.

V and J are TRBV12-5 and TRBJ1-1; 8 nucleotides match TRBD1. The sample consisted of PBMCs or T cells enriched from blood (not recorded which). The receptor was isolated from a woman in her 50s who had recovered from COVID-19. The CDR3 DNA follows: TGTGCTAGTGGTTTGCAGGGGGCGCGAACTGAAGCTTTCTTT. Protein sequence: CASGLQGARTEAFF.